This is a list of T cell receptor beta chains from one sample in a study of cytomegalovirus exposure and HLA in healthy donors. Only in-frame clones appear in the TCRdb table, and some are missing; sequencing was by immunoSEQ multiplex PCR. This table holds about 130,000 clones, about nine tenths found once. Sequencing input: PBMCs. Receptors were obtained from a woman in her 30s in good health and CMV-seropositive. The CDR3 runs from the conserved cysteine through the conserved F or W. The size entry is marked missing in some rows and otherwise reads once, few, many or a size class.

j_gene | v_gene | abundance | CDR3aa
TRBJ2-7 | TRBV6-5 | - | CASTPGRGSGEQYF
TRBJ1-1 | TRBV7-9 | - | CASSLVFSRGHRDTEAFF
TRBJ2-3 | TRBV18 | once | CASSPQAGGAGDTQYF
TRBJ2-7 | TRBV9 | - | CASSVDTSGVYEQYF
TRBJ2-6 | TRBV4-2 | few | CASSQTTGSGANVLTF
TRBJ2-3 | TRBV5-1 | - | CASSTIAGGTDTQYF
TRBJ2-7 | TRBV5-4 | - | CASSRQGSYEQYF
TRBJ2-3 | TRBV6-5 | - | CASSQKSGSTDTQYF
TRBJ2-5 | TRBV6-6 | - | CASSGDNTQETQYF
TRBJ2-7 | TRBV2 | - | CASSGLAAPYEQYF
TRBJ2-7 | TRBV6-1 | - | CASDSRGIVYEQYF
TRBJ1-1 | TRBV18 | - | CASSPIQGSVMNTEAFF
TRBJ2-2 | TRBV5-1 | - | CASSLRIPSGANTGELFF
TRBJ1-4 | TRBV19 | - | CASTETGPASEKLFF
TRBJ2-1 | TRBV27 | - | CASSRTSVVDNEQFF
TRBJ1-5 | TRBV7-8 | - | CASSPGGTGGGQPQHF
TRBJ2-7 | TRBV18 | - | CASSLSMLEEQYF
TRBJ2-2 | TRBV18 | - | CASSSLNTGELFF
TRBJ1-5 | TRBV28 | - | CASSDYRGLSQPQHF
TRBJ1-6 | TRBV4-2 | - | CASSQGTLEVNSPLHF
TRBJ2-7 | TRBV6-5 | - | CASRRTREGGYEQYF
TRBJ2-7 | TRBV6-1 | - | CASRPPSGINEQYF
TRBJ2-7 | TRBV6-5 | - | CASSYSTVGYEQYF
TRBJ2-3 | TRBV28 | - | CASSLEERTSTDTQYF
TRBJ2-1 | TRBV5-1 | few | CASSFRQGSRDEQFF
TRBJ1-3 | TRBV5-1 | - | CASSHCTGGSGNTIYF